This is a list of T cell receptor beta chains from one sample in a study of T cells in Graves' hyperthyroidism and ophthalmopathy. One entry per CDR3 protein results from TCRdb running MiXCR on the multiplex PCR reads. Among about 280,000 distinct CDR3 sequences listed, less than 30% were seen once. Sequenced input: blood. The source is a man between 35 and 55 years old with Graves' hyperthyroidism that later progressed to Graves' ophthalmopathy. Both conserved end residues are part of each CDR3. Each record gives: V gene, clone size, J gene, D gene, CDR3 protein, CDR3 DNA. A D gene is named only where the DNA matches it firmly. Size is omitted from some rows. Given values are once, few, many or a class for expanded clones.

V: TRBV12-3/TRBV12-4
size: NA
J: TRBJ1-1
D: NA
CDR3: CASKAGIEAFF
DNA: TGTGCCAGCAAAGCGGGCATCGAAGCTTTCTTT

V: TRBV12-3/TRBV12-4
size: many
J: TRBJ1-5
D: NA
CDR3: CASSFGGSNQPQHF
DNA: TGTGCCAGCAGTTTCGGGGGTAGCAATCAGCCCCAGCATTTT

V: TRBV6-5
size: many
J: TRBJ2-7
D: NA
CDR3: CASQGREPYEQYF
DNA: TGTGCCAGCCAGGGTAGGGAACCCTACGAGCAGTACTTC

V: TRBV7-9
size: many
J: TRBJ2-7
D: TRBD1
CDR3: CASSSLGDSPYEQYF
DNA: TGTGCCAGCAGCTCCCTCGGGGACAGCCCTTACGAGCAGTACTTC

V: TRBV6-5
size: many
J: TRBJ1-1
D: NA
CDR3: CASTPTMNTEAFF
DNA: TGTGCCAGCACCCCAACCATGAACACTGAAGCTTTCTTT

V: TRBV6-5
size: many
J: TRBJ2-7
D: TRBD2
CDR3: CASSSGTVTYYEQYF
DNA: TGTGCCAGCAGTAGCGGGACGGTGACTTATTACGAGCAGTACTTC

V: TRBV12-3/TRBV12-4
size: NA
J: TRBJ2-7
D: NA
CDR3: CASSLQASYEQYF
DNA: TGTGCCAGCAGTTTACAAGCCAGCTACGAGCAGTACTTC

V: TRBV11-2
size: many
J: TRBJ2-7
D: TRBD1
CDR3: CASSIPGQGLYEQYF
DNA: TGTGCCAGCAGCATTCCGGGACAGGGTCTTTACGAGCAGTACTTC

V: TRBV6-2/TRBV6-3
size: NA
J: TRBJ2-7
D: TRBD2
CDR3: CASSPRGLAGRNYEQYF
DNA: TGTGCCAGCAGTCCACGGGGACTAGCGGGAAGGAACTACGAGCAGTACTTC

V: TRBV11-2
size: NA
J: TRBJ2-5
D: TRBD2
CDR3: CASSLALLAGVETQYF
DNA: TGTGCCAGCAGCTTAGCTCTCCTAGCGGGAGTGGAGACCCAGTACTTC

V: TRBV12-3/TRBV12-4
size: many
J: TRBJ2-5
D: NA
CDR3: CASSFQSVRVGTQYF
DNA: TGTGCCAGCAGTTTTCAAAGTGTTCGGGTGGGGACCCAGTACTTC

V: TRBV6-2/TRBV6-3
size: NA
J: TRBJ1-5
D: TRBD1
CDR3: CASSYQGGNQPQHF
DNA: TGTGCCAGCAGTTACCAGGGGGGGAATCAGCCCCAGCATTTT

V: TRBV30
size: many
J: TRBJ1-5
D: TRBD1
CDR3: CAWTKQGQGKVNQPQHF
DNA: TGTGCCTGGACCAAACAGGGACAGGGAAAGGTGAATCAGCCCCAGCATTTT

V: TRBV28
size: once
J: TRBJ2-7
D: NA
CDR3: CASSVLRDEQYF
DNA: TGTGCCAGCAGTGTCCTTCGGGACGAGCAGTACTTC

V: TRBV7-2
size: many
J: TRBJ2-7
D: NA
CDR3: CASSLAWGTNYEQYF
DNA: TGTGCCAGCAGCTTAGCATGGGGCACGAACTACGAGCAGTACTTC

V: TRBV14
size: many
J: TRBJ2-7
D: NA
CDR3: CACSRQITYEQYF
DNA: TGTGCCTGCAGCCGACAGATTACCTACGAGCAGTACTTC

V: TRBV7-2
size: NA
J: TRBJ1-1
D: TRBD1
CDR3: CASNRAGTANTEAFF
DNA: TGTGCCAGTAACCGAGCCGGGACAGCGAACACTGAAGCTTTCTTT

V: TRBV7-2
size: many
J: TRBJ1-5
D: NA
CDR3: CASSRTGGNNQPQHF
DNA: TGTGCCAGCAGCCGAACGGGTGGCAACAATCAGCCCCAGCATTTT

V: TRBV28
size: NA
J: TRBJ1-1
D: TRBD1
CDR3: CASHGGGTGKSTEAFF
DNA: TGTGCCAGCCATGGTGGGGGGACAGGGAAAAGCACTGAAGCTTTCTTT

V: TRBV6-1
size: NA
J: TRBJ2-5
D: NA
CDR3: CASSDDPAGKTQYF
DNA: TGTGCCAGCAGTGATGACCCGGCGGGGAAGACCCAGTACTTC

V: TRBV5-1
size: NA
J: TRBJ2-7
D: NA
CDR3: CASSSDTINYEQYF
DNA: TGCGCCAGCAGCTCGGACACCATAAACTACGAGCAGTACTTC

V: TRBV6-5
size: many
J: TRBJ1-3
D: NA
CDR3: CASSPGTYSGSTIYF
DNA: TGTGCCAGCAGCCCGGGAACATACTCCGGAAGCACCATATATTTT

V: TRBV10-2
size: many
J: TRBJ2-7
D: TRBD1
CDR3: CASSTTGAGSYEQYF
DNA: TGCGCCAGCAGTACGACAGGGGCGGGTTCCTACGAGCAGTACTTC

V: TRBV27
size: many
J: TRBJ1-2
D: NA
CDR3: CASSRDNLYGYTF
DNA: TGTGCCAGCAGTCGGGACAACCTCTATGGCTACACCTTC

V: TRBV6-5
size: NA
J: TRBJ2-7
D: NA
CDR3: CASSYAQRSGYEQYF
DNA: TGTGCCAGCAGTTACGCGCAGCGGAGCGGCTACGAGCAGTACTTC

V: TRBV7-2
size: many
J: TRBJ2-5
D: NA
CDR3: CASNRRLGGQETQYF
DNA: TGTGCCAGCAACCGGAGGTTGGGCGGCCAAGAGACCCAGTACTTC

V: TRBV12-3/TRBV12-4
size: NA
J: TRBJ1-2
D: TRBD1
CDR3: CASSDPRRGANYGYTF
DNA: TGTGCCAGCAGTGACCCCCGCAGGGGGGCTAACTATGGCTACACCTTC

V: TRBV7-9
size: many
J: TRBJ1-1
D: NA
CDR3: CASSFGQGTVTEAFF
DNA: TGTGCCAGCAGCTTCGGTCAGGGAACAGTTACTGAAGCTTTCTTT

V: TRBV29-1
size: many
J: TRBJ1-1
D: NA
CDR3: CSVARIGQLPMNTEAFF
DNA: TGCAGCGTGGCTAGGATCGGACAGCTTCCTATGAACACTGAAGCTTTCTTT

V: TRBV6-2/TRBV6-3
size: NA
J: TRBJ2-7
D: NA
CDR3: CASSFRPGQGNEQYF
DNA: TGTGCCAGCAGTTTCCGGCCGGGACAAGGTAACGAGCAGTACTTC

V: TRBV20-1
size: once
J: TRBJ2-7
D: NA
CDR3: CSARGGRNTYEQYF
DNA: TGCAGTGCTAGAGGGGGAAGGAATACCTACGAGCAGTACTTC

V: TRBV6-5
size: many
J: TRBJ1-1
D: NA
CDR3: CASSVTRQSSTEAFF
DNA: TGTGCCAGCAGTGTTACTCGACAGTCTAGCACTGAAGCTTTCTTT

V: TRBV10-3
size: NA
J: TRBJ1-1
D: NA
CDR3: CATALATDTEAFF
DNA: TGTGCCACTGCCTTGGCCACCGACACTGAAGCTTTCTTT

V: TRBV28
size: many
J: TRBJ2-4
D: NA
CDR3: CASRGEQGENIQYF
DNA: TGTGCCAGCAGGGGGGAACAGGGAGAAAACATTCAGTACTTC

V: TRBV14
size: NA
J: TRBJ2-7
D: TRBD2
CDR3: CASSWREGFYEQYF
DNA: TGTGCCAGCAGCTGGCGGGAGGGCTTCTACGAGCAGTACTTC

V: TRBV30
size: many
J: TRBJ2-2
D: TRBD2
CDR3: CAWSPLAAAGELFF
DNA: TGTGCCTGGAGTCCCCTAGCGGCAGCCGGGGAGCTGTTTTTT

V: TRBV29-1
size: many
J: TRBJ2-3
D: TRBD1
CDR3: CSVELRGLTDTQYF
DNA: TGCAGCGTTGAACTTAGGGGGCTAACAGATACGCAGTATTTT

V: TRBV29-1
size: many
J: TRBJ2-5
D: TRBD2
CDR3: CSVESLGLAGVRGETQYF
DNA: TGCAGCGTTGAAAGTCTGGGACTAGCGGGAGTTAGAGGGGAGACCCAGTACTTC

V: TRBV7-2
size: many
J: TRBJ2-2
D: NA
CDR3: CASSPTRTNTGELFF
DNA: TGTGCCAGCAGTCCTACTAGGACGAACACCGGGGAGCTGTTTTTT

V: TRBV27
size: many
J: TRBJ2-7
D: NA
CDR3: CASSFGAGEDEQYF
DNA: TGTGCCAGCAGTTTCGGGGCAGGGGAGGACGAGCAGTACTTC

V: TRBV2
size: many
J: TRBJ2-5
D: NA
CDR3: CASNKVAGETQYF
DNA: TGTGCCAGCAATAAAGTGGCGGGGGAGACCCAGTACTTC

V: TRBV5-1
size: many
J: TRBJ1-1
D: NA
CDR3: CASSDRQNTEAFF
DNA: TGCGCCAGTTCCGACAGGCAGAACACTGAAGCTTTCTTT

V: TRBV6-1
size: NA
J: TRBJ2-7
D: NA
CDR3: CASIPFGNSLYEQYF
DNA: TGTGCCAGCATTCCATTCGGCAACTCCCTCTACGAGCAGTACTTC

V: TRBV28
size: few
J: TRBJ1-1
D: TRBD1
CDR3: CASSQDRARTFF
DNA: TGTGCCAGCAGCCAGGACAGGGCACGGACTTTCTTT

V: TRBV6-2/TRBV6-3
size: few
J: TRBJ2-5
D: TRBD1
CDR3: CASRSGQGKETQYF
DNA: TGTGCCAGCAGATCGGGACAGGGGAAAGAGACCCAGTACTTC